Listed below are T cell receptor beta chains from one sample, sequenced in a study of CD8+ T cells in alopecia areata. TCRdb keeps only in-frame clones here, not all; method: immunoSEQ multiplex PCR. The repertoire has tens of thousands of clones, just over 50% of them found once; the top ten carry about 6%. Sequenced: NKG2D-high CD8+ T cells sorted from blood. Every receptor here comes from a human donor with alopecia areata. Each CDR3 is given with its conserved first and last residue. Each record gives: V gene, clone size, J gene, D gene, CDR3 protein, CDR3 DNA. D genes are given only for firm matches. A row's size may be missing; if present it is once, few, many or a size class.

v_call: TRBV10-2
clone_size: .
j_call: TRBJ2-7
d_call: .
cdr3_aa: CASRHGLPQEQYF
cdr3_nt: TGCGCCAGCAGACACGGACTACCGCAGGAGCAGTACTTC

v_call: TRBV20-1
clone_size: .
j_call: TRBJ1-3
d_call: .
cdr3_aa: CSADSGNTIYF
cdr3_nt: TGCAGTGCTGACTCTGGAAACACCATATATTTT

v_call: TRBV27
clone_size: .
j_call: TRBJ2-7
d_call: .
cdr3_aa: CASSLKSGYEQYF
cdr3_nt: TGTGCCAGCAGTTTAAAGTCGGGCTACGAGCAGTACTTC

v_call: TRBV30
clone_size: .
j_call: TRBJ2-7
d_call: .
cdr3_aa: CAWSVHRFASMPYEQYF
cdr3_nt: TGTGCCTGGAGTGTACACCGGTTTGCGAGCATGCCCTACGAGCAGTACTTC

v_call: TRBV30
clone_size: .
j_call: TRBJ2-1
d_call: .
cdr3_aa: CAWLETNEQFF
cdr3_nt: TGTGCTTGGCTGGAAACCAATGAGCAGTTCTTC

v_call: TRBV29-1
clone_size: few
j_call: TRBJ1-2
d_call: TRBD1
cdr3_aa: CSAEDRVYGYTF
cdr3_nt: TGCAGCGCCGAGGACAGGGTCTATGGCTACACCTTC

v_call: TRBV5-1
clone_size: few
j_call: TRBJ2-7
d_call: TRBD2
cdr3_aa: CASSVAGGTKTYEQYF
cdr3_nt: TGCGCCAGCAGCGTAGCGGGGGGCACAAAGACCTACGAGCAGTACTTC

v_call: TRBV27
clone_size: .
j_call: TRBJ2-7
d_call: TRBD2
cdr3_aa: CASSVWGLAGTYEQYF
cdr3_nt: TGTGCCAGCAGTGTATGGGGACTAGCGGGGACCTACGAGCAGTACTTC

v_call: TRBV2
clone_size: .
j_call: TRBJ2-3
d_call: .
cdr3_aa: CASTGSLDLADTQYF
cdr3_nt: TGTGCCAGTACGGGGTCCTTGGATTTGGCAGATACGCAGTATTTT

v_call: TRBV9
clone_size: .
j_call: TRBJ2-5
d_call: .
cdr3_aa: CASSHSGSQETQYF
cdr3_nt: TGTGCCAGCAGCCACTCGGGATCCCAAGAGACCCAGTACTTC

v_call: TRBV2
clone_size: few
j_call: TRBJ2-6
d_call: .
cdr3_aa: CASGGGTDYSGANVLTF
cdr3_nt: TGTGCCAGCGGGGGAGGGACAGATTACTCTGGGGCCAACGTCCTGACTTTC

v_call: TRBV7-2
clone_size: .
j_call: TRBJ2-2
d_call: .
cdr3_aa: CASSLHNTGELFF
cdr3_nt: TGTGCCAGCAGCTTACATAACACCGGGGAGCTGTTTTTT

v_call: TRBV29-1
clone_size: .
j_call: TRBJ1-1
d_call: .
cdr3_aa: CSVEGEDQAFF
cdr3_nt: TGCAGCGTTGAGGGTGAGGATCAAGCTTTCTTT

v_call: TRBV4-1
clone_size: .
j_call: TRBJ1-5
d_call: .
cdr3_aa: CASSQEERGQPQHF
cdr3_nt: TGCGCCAGCAGCCAAGAGGAGCGGGGCCAGCCCCAGCATTTT

v_call: TRBV4-1
clone_size: .
j_call: TRBJ2-7
d_call: .
cdr3_aa: CASSRDRGSHYEQYF
cdr3_nt: TGCGCCAGCAGCCGGGACCGTGGGTCCCATTACGAGCAGTACTTC

v_call: TRBV9
clone_size: .
j_call: TRBJ2-3
d_call: .
cdr3_aa: CASSVVQIAGTDTQYF
cdr3_nt: TGTGCCAGCAGCGTAGTGCAGATCGCGGGCACAGATACGCAGTATTTT

v_call: TRBV10-2
clone_size: .
j_call: TRBJ2-3
d_call: TRBD1
cdr3_aa: CASRQGAGDTQYF
cdr3_nt: TGCGCCAGCAGACAGGGGGCAGGGGATACGCAGTATTTT

v_call: TRBV29-1
clone_size: few
j_call: TRBJ2-2
d_call: .
cdr3_aa: CSVGQDNTGELFF
cdr3_nt: TGCAGCGTTGGACAGGATAACACCGGGGAGCTGTTTTTT

v_call: TRBV7-2
clone_size: .
j_call: TRBJ2-7
d_call: .
cdr3_aa: CASSQLSDTIIAYEQYF
cdr3_nt: TGTGCCAGCAGTCAACTTTCGGACACCATAATTGCCTACGAGCAGTACTTC

v_call: TRBV29-1
clone_size: .
j_call: TRBJ2-7
d_call: TRBD1
cdr3_aa: CSARQGGEQYF
cdr3_nt: TGCAGCGCCAGACAGGGGGGCGAGCAGTACTTC

v_call: TRBV4-3
clone_size: .
j_call: TRBJ2-3
d_call: TRBD2
cdr3_aa: CASSQEIAGDTQYF
cdr3_nt: TGCGCCAGCAGCCAAGAAATAGCGGGCGATACGCAGTATTTT

v_call: TRBV28
clone_size: .
j_call: TRBJ2-7
d_call: .
cdr3_aa: CASSSGRPAEQYF
cdr3_nt: TGTGCCAGCAGTTCGGGACGTCCGGCCGAGCAGTACTTC

v_call: TRBV2
clone_size: .
j_call: TRBJ2-7
d_call: .
cdr3_aa: CASTSVSPHEQYF
cdr3_nt: TGTGCCAGCACGTCGGTCAGCCCCCACGAGCAGTACTTC

v_call: TRBV7-8
clone_size: .
j_call: TRBJ1-1
d_call: .
cdr3_aa: CASSLAEEAFF
cdr3_nt: TGTGCCAGCAGCTTAGCTGAGGAAGCTTTCTTT

v_call: TRBV29-1
clone_size: few
j_call: TRBJ2-7
d_call: TRBD2
cdr3_aa: CSVEYLAGYEQYF
cdr3_nt: TGCAGCGTTGAATACTTAGCGGGCTACGAGCAGTACTTC

v_call: TRBV7-8
clone_size: .
j_call: TRBJ1-1
d_call: .
cdr3_aa: CASSFKGLQPDTEAFF
cdr3_nt: TGTGCCAGCAGCTTTAAAGGCTTGCAACCGGACACTGAAGCTTTCTTT

v_call: TRBV28
clone_size: .
j_call: TRBJ2-7
d_call: .
cdr3_aa: CASKERISYEQYF
cdr3_nt: TGTGCCAGCAAGGAACGGATATCTTACGAGCAGTACTTC

v_call: TRBV28
clone_size: .
j_call: TRBJ2-5
d_call: TRBD1
cdr3_aa: CASSLTGGFETQYF
cdr3_nt: TGTGCCAGCAGTTTAACAGGGGGCTTTGAGACCCAGTACTTC

v_call: TRBV30
clone_size: .
j_call: TRBJ2-1
d_call: .
cdr3_aa: CAWSGSESSYNEQFF
cdr3_nt: TGTGCCTGGAGTGGGAGCGAAAGCTCCTACAATGAGCAGTTCTTC

v_call: TRBV27
clone_size: .
j_call: TRBJ1-1
d_call: .
cdr3_aa: CASSLQVMNTEAFF
cdr3_nt: TGTGCCAGCAGTTTACAGGTAATGAACACTGAAGCTTTCTTT

v_call: TRBV5-1
clone_size: .
j_call: TRBJ2-7
d_call: .
cdr3_aa: CASSSTYEQYF
cdr3_nt: TGCGCCAGCAGCTCCACCTACGAGCAGTACTTC

v_call: TRBV6-5
clone_size: .
j_call: TRBJ2-3
d_call: TRBD2
cdr3_aa: CASSYLSGGATDTQYF
cdr3_nt: TGTGCCAGCAGTTACTTGAGCGGGGGGGCCACAGATACGCAGTATTTT

v_call: TRBV5-1
clone_size: .
j_call: TRBJ2-1
d_call: TRBD2
cdr3_aa: CASKPSGPYNEQFF
cdr3_nt: TGCGCCAGCAAACCTAGCGGTCCCTACAATGAGCAGTTCTTC

v_call: TRBV29-1
clone_size: few
j_call: TRBJ2-5
d_call: .
cdr3_aa: CSGGKGQYF
cdr3_nt: TGCAGCGGCGGGAAAGGCCAGTACTTC

v_call: TRBV25-1
clone_size: .
j_call: TRBJ2-7
d_call: TRBD1
cdr3_aa: CASGDSSSYEQYF
cdr3_nt: TGTGCCAGTGGGGACAGCTCGTCCTACGAGCAGTACTTC

v_call: TRBV9
clone_size: .
j_call: TRBJ2-7
d_call: .
cdr3_aa: CASGPGNGYEQYF
cdr3_nt: TGTGCCAGCGGTCCCGGGAACGGATACGAGCAGTACTTC

v_call: TRBV5-4
clone_size: few
j_call: TRBJ2-5
d_call: .
cdr3_aa: CASSTPGETQYF
cdr3_nt: TGTGCCAGCAGCACACCGGGGGAGACCCAGTACTTC

v_call: TRBV14
clone_size: .
j_call: TRBJ2-2
d_call: .
cdr3_aa: CASSFNTGILFAGELFF
cdr3_nt: TGTGCCAGCAGCTTTAATACAGGGATTTTATTCGCCGGGGAGCTGTTTTTT

v_call: TRBV27
clone_size: .
j_call: TRBJ2-7
d_call: .
cdr3_aa: CASALRDGFSEQYF
cdr3_nt: TGTGCCAGCGCCCTCCGGGACGGCTTCTCCGAGCAGTACTTC

v_call: TRBV7-2
clone_size: .
j_call: TRBJ2-5
d_call: .
cdr3_aa: CASSLAGGRETQYF
cdr3_nt: TGTGCCAGCAGCTTAGCAGGTGGGAGAGAGACCCAGTACTTC

v_call: TRBV29-1
clone_size: few
j_call: TRBJ2-6
d_call: .
cdr3_aa: CSVEESRSGANVLTF
cdr3_nt: TGCAGCGTTGAAGAGTCGCGATCTGGGGCCAACGTCCTGACTTTC

v_call: TRBV11-2
clone_size: .
j_call: TRBJ2-7
d_call: .
cdr3_aa: CASSTNTYEQYF
cdr3_nt: TGTGCCAGCAGCACTAACACCTACGAGCAGTACTTC

v_call: TRBV11-2
clone_size: .
j_call: TRBJ2-7
d_call: .
cdr3_aa: CASSQGRLTYEQYF
cdr3_nt: TGTGCCAGCAGCCAAGGGAGACTTACCTACGAGCAGTACTTC

v_call: TRBV13
clone_size: .
j_call: TRBJ2-7
d_call: TRBD2
cdr3_aa: CASSNGLAIYEQYF
cdr3_nt: TGTGCCAGCAGCAACGGACTAGCAATCTACGAGCAGTACTTC

v_call: TRBV27
clone_size: once
j_call: TRBJ2-7
d_call: .
cdr3_aa: CASRDGTYEQYF
cdr3_nt: TGTGCCAGCCGGGACGGAACCTACGAGCAGTACTTC

v_call: TRBV13
clone_size: .
j_call: TRBJ2-5
d_call: .
cdr3_aa: CASSFNPGHRETQYF
cdr3_nt: TGTGCCAGCAGCTTCAACCCGGGACACCGAGAGACCCAGTACTTC

v_call: TRBV29-1
clone_size: .
j_call: TRBJ2-2
d_call: .
cdr3_aa: CSVEGDSDTGELFF
cdr3_nt: TGCAGCGTTGAAGGGGATTCCGACACCGGGGAGCTGTTTTTT

v_call: TRBV27
clone_size: .
j_call: TRBJ1-4
d_call: TRBD1
cdr3_aa: CASGITGVHEKLFF
cdr3_nt: TGTGCCAGCGGAATCACAGGGGTTCATGAAAAACTGTTTTTT

v_call: TRBV5-1
clone_size: few
j_call: TRBJ2-7
d_call: .
cdr3_aa: CASSEAQGGQIVSYEQYF
cdr3_nt: TGCGCCAGCAGCGAAGCCCAAGGTGGACAGATCGTCTCCTACGAGCAGTACTTC

v_call: TRBV29-1
clone_size: .
j_call: TRBJ2-3
d_call: TRBD2
cdr3_aa: CSISGGSSGFEDTQYF
cdr3_nt: TGCAGCATCTCGGGTGGGTCTAGCGGGTTCGAGGATACGCAGTATTTT

v_call: TRBV18
clone_size: .
j_call: TRBJ2-7
d_call: .
cdr3_aa: CASSPGYEQYF
cdr3_nt: TGTGCCAGCTCACCTGGCTACGAGCAGTACTTC

v_call: TRBV9
clone_size: .
j_call: TRBJ1-1
d_call: .
cdr3_aa: CASSVERVGGGEAFF
cdr3_nt: TGTGCCAGCAGCGTAGAAAGGGTGGGGGGCGGTGAAGCTTTCTTT

v_call: TRBV28
clone_size: few
j_call: TRBJ2-7
d_call: .
cdr3_aa: CASSVALPSYEQYF
cdr3_nt: TGTGCCAGCAGTGTGGCTCTTCCCTCCTACGAGCAGTACTTC

v_call: TRBV28
clone_size: .
j_call: TRBJ2-1
d_call: TRBD2
cdr3_aa: CASSVSGGAWLF
cdr3_nt: TGTGCCAGCAGCGTATCCGGGGGGGCGTGGCTCTTC

v_call: TRBV27
clone_size: .
j_call: TRBJ1-2
d_call: .
cdr3_aa: CASSLSPVVYGYTF
cdr3_nt: TGTGCCAGCAGTTTATCCCCGGTGGTCTATGGCTACACCTTC

v_call: TRBV9
clone_size: .
j_call: TRBJ1-1
d_call: .
cdr3_aa: CASSVVGQGRNTEAFF
cdr3_nt: TGTGCCAGCAGCGTAGTGGGCCAGGGTAGGAACACTGAAGCTTTCTTT

v_call: TRBV6-5
clone_size: few
j_call: TRBJ2-3
d_call: .
cdr3_aa: CASSYSVGGREDTQYF
cdr3_nt: TGTGCCAGCAGTTACTCGGTCGGGGGGCGGGAAGATACGCAGTATTTT

v_call: TRBV29-1
clone_size: few
j_call: TRBJ2-7
d_call: TRBD2
cdr3_aa: CSVEDTGGSYEQYF
cdr3_nt: TGCAGCGTTGAAGATACGGGGGGCTCCTACGAGCAGTACTTC